The 30 T cell receptor beta chains reported below all come from one sample, sequenced in a study of Graves' ophthalmopathy and Graves' hyperthyroidism. Amplification targeted the TCR beta CDR3 regions, with RNA transcripts as the source material. First-round RT-PCR with HTBI primers preceded a second-round multiplex PCR. TCRdb re-called the multiplex PCR reads with MiXCR, one entry per CDR3 protein. The sample shows a few hundred thousand distinct CDR3 sequences, under 40% of them seen only once. The material sequenced was peripheral blood or thyroid tissue (not recorded which). All receptors come from an adult man with Graves' hyperthyroidism.

In its sample, this clonotype was seen once. The genes are TRBV7-9 and TRBJ1-5; perhaps TRBD1 as D (6 bases). Between the trimmed V and J ends, which lost 5 bases and 0 bases, there was a span of 14 bases. Germline CDR1 reads SEHNR; CDR2 reads FQNEAQ (reference sequence). This CDR3 region has 16 residues. Written as DNA, the CDR3 is TGTGCCAGCAGCAGTACAGGGTTTCATAGCAATCAGCCCCAGCATTTT. The encoded protein is CASSSTGFHSNQPQHF.

In its sample, this clonotype was seen many times. This chain connects TRBV6-5 to TRBJ1-5, with a possible D match to TRBD1 (5 bases). This CDR3 has 14 residues. CDR1 MNHEY and CDR2 SVGAGI come from the germline V gene. The V end was cut by 2 bases, the J end by 5 bases, with 10 bases between. The chain's CDR3 is CASSYRGRDQPQHF. DNA for the CDR3: TGTGCCAGCAGTTACAGGGGCCGGGATCAGCCCCAGCATTTT.

This chain links TRBV7-8 with TRBJ2-7; 10 positions agree with TRBD2. With 5 bases clipped from V and 2 bases from J, the junction kept 6 bases outside the gene matches. The CDR3 contains 15 residues. Germline values: CDR1 SGHVS, CDR2 FQNEAQ. The CDR3 spells CASSPLAGSPYEQYF. For the CDR3, the DNA is TGTGCCAGCAGCCCACTAGCGGGATCTCCCTACGAGCAGTACTTC. The full variable domain, in which reference TRBV7-8 and TRBJ2-7 provide the parts outside the CDR3, is GAGVSQSPRYKVAKRGQDVALRCDPISGHVSLFWYQQALGQGPEFLTYFQNEAQLDKSGLPSDRFFAERPEGSVSTLKIQRTQQEDSAVYLCASSPLAGSPYEQYFGPGTRLTVT.

As regards this clonotype: The junction does not match germline at one end; this may be a read error. CDR3 nucleotides: TGTGCCAGCAGTGAAGGTCAGGGACCGAAGTACTTC. This codes for CASSEGQGPKYF. The rearrangement uses TRBV24-1 and TRBJ2-7; tentatively, D is TRBD1 or TRBD2 (5 bases each). The CDR3 is 12 residues long. Germline CDR1 reads KGHDR; CDR2 reads SFDVKD.

V gene TRBV19 combines with J gene TRBJ1-6; a weak D match, TRBD1 (6 bases). CDR1 and CDR2 (germline): LNHDA, SQIVND (reference sequence). Trimming stripped 5 bases from V and 2 bases from J, with 10 bases between. The CDR3 loop spans 15 amino acids. CDR3 sequence (DNA): TGTGCCAGTAGTCCTCGGGACACCTATAATTCACCCCTCCACTTT. Translating it yields CASSPRDTYNSPLHF.

This clonotype appeared many times. The chain couples TRBV29-1 to TRBJ2-7, with a possible D match to TRBD1 (6 bases). Germline loops: CDR1 SQVTM, CDR2 ANQGSEA. This CDR3 has 13 amino acids. Trimming removed 6 bases at V and 3 bases at J, with 15 bases between. The CDR3 loop reads CSVGLGTLYEQYF. CDR3 DNA sequence: TGCAGCGTCGGTCTAGGGACACTCTACGAGCAGTACTTC.

V and J are TRBV11-1 and TRBJ1-3, with 9 bases lining up with TRBD1. V was clipped by 5 bases and J by 2 bases; unmatched bases: 10. Looked up from germline, CDR1 is SGHAT and CDR2 is FQDESV (reference sequence). This CDR3 is built from 17 residues. The CDR3: CASSTLSGTGTGNTIYF. CDR3 coding DNA: TGTGCCAGCAGCACGCTCTCCGGGACAGGGACTGGAAACACCATATATTTT.

This sequence joins TRBV10-3 and TRBJ2-3, with a tentative D call TRBD2 (6 bases). The germline V and J ends were trimmed by 6 bases and 9 bases, with 10 bases remaining between them. The germline CDR1 and CDR2 sequences are ENHRY and SYGVKD. This CDR3 spans 11 amino acids. The CDR3 bases are TGTGCCATCAGGGTAGCGGAAACGCAGTATTTT. This codes for CAIRVAETQYF.

The chain has TRBV7-6 and TRBJ2-2; 8 bases map to TRBD2. Germline V lookup: CDR1 SGHVS, CDR2 FNYEAQ. Unmatched junction bases numbered 6, after V lost 2 bases and J lost 1 base. The CDR3 consists of 17 residues. Written as DNA, the CDR3 is TGTGCCAGCAGCTTAATAAGGCGGGGGGTGAACACCGGGGAGCTGTTTTTT. This gives the protein CASSLIRRGVNTGELFF.

The genes are TRBV2 and TRBJ1-1, with D hard to call. Germline V lookup: CDR1 SNHLY, CDR2 FYNNEI. The CDR3 is made up of 11 amino acids. V was pared by 7 bases and J by 6 bases, with 9 bases between. The CDR3 loop is CASMRVSEAFF. In DNA form, the CDR3 reads TGTGCCAGCATGCGGGTCTCTGAAGCTTTCTTT.

J is TRBJ1-1 and V is TRBV11-2, with a tentative D call TRBD1 (5 bases). CDR3 length: 13 amino acids. Germline loops: CDR1 SGHAT, CDR2 FQNNGV. V was shortened by 3 bases and J by 6 bases, with 11 bases between the two germline ends. CDR3 bases: TGTGCCAGCAGCTTGACGGGGGACGCTGAAGCTTTCTTT. This translates into CASSLTGDAEAFF.

This clonotype has a count of ten or more. The rearrangement links TRBV29-1 to TRBJ1-5; 7 nucleotides match TRBD1. The trim removed 3 bases at V and 1 base at J, leaving 0 bases unmatched. The CDR3 runs 13 residues. The V gene's germline CDR1 is SQVTM and CDR2 ANQGSEA. The CDR3 sequence: CSVETGSNQPQHF. The CDR3 DNA follows: TGCAGCGTTGAGACAGGGAGCAATCAGCCCCAGCATTTT. The entire variable domain, with the rest obtained from reference TRBV29-1 and TRBJ1-5, is as follows: SAVISQKPSRDICQRGTSLTIQCQVDSQVTMMFWYRQQPGQSLTLIATANQGSEATYESGFVIDKFPISRPNLTFSTLTVSNMSPEDSSIYLCSVETGSNQPQHFGDGTRLSIL.

The rearrangement joins TRBV5-6 to TRBJ2-5, with 7 bases fitting TRBD2. The DNA end is more similar to TRBJ2-1, so the J call may be wrong. CDR3 length: 12 amino acids. Germline CDR1 is SGHDT and CDR2 is YYEEEE. This CDR3 is CASSTGGVEQFF. The CDR3 DNA is TGTGCCAGCAGCACTGGGGGGGTCGAGCAGTTCTTC.

This clonotype was seen just once. The V call is TRBV24-1, the J call TRBJ1-2, with a weak D call TRBD1 (5 bases). Trimming cost V 9 bases and J 4 bases, with 11 bases left between them. The CDR3 runs to 12 residues. Germline V CDR1 and CDR2: KGHDR, SFDVKD. The CDR3 DNA follows: TGTGCCACCGCTGGGACTAGCTATGGCTACACCTTC. Translated: CATAGTSYGYTF.

As concerns this clonotype: One junction end does not reproduce the germline sequence, and a read error may be involved. J is TRBJ2-2 and V is TRBV7-2; the match to TRBD1 covers 10 bases. Germline values: CDR1 SGHTA, CDR2 FQGNSA. CDR3 size: 15 residues. The CDR3 coding sequence is TGTGCCACCAGCCCGGGACAGGGGTTGCCCGGGGAGCTGTTTTTT. Its protein product is CATSPGQGLPGELFF.

This clonotype was seen a handful of times. This chain uses TRBV28 with TRBJ2-7; 8 bases are shared with TRBD1. The length of the CDR3 is 14 residues. With V trimmed by 3 bases and J by 2 bases, 3 bases remained unmatched. Germline CDR1 is MDHEN and CDR2 is SYDVKM. CDR3 sequence reads: CASSFQQGAYEQYF. Here the CDR3 DNA reads TGTGCCAGCAGTTTTCAACAGGGGGCCTACGAGCAGTACTTC. Using reference TRBV28 and TRBJ2-7 for the parts outside the CDR3, the full variable domain is DVKVTQSSRYLVKRTGEKVFLECVQDMDHENMFWYRQDPGLGLRLIYFSYDVKMKEKGDIPEGYSVSREKKERFSLILESASTNQTSMYLCASSFQQGAYEQYFGPGTRLTVT.

The chain uses TRBV20-1 and TRBJ2-5, with D perhaps assigned TRBD1 or TRBD2 (5 bases each). The CDR3 covers 12 residues. V shed 6 bases and J shed 7 bases, with 15 bases lying between them. Germline CDR1 and CDR2: DFQATT and SNEGSKA (reference sequence). CDR3 amino acids: CSASRDGGTQYF. In DNA form, the CDR3 reads TGCAGTGCCTCGAGGGACGGCGGGACCCAGTACTTC.

The J gene is TRBJ1-6, the V gene TRBV29-1; a weak D match, TRBD1 (5 bases). The germline V gene has CDR1 SQVTM and CDR2 ANQGSEA. There are 14 residues in the CDR3. The V end was cut by 4 bases, the J end by 2 bases, with 9 bases between. CDR3 DNA sequence: TGCAGCGTTGGGGAAGGGGCCTATAATTCACCCCTCCACTTT. It translates to CSVGEGAYNSPLHF.

This clonotype was picked up a small number of times. The chain combines TRBV15 with TRBJ1-5, with 8 bases lining up with TRBD1. The CDR3 totals 14 residues. Looked up from germline, CDR1 is LNHNV and CDR2 is YYDKDF (reference sequence). Trimming cost V 3 bases and J 4 bases; bases outside gene matches: 2. CDR3: CATSRTGVNQPQHF. The CDR3 DNA sequence: TGTGCCACCAGCAGGACAGGGGTGAATCAGCCCCAGCATTTT.

This clonotype was observed at least ten times. The chain joins TRBV7-9 to TRBJ1-2; D is ambiguous. V lost 0 bases to trimming and J lost 0 bases, with 14 bases between them. The V gene's germline CDR1 is SEHNR and CDR2 FQNEAQ (reference sequence). The CDR3 loop spans 17 amino acids. The CDR3, as DNA: TGTGCCAGCAGCTTAGCCGGGTCGTCCGGGGCTAACTATGGCTACACCTTC. Translating gives CASSLAGSSGANYGYTF. The full variable domain, its missing parts supplied by reference TRBV7-9 and TRBJ1-2, is DTGVSQNPRHKITKRGQNVTFRCDPISEHNRLYWYRQTLGQGPEFLTYFQNEAQLEKSRLLSDRFSAERPKGSFSTLEIQRTEQGDSAMYLCASSLAGSSGANYGYTFGSGTRLTVV.

In this sample, this clonotype turned up once. The rearrangement links TRBV2 to TRBJ1-5; no reliable D call. The V end lost 4 bases, the J end lost 0 bases, and 10 bases lay between the germline ends. CDR1 is SNHLY, CDR2 FYNNEI, per germline. This CDR3 is built from 15 residues. The CDR3 protein is CASSVRTYSNQPQHF. CDR3 nucleotide sequence: TGTGCCAGCAGTGTTCGAACATATAGCAATCAGCCCCAGCATTTT.

V and J are TRBV7-9 and TRBJ2-3, with D possibly being TRBD1 (5 bases). CDR1 and CDR2 (germline): SEHNR, FQNEAQ (reference sequence). This CDR3 has 14 residues. Trimming took off 5 bases at V and 2 bases at J, with 11 bases between the two ends. CDR3: CASSKQGYTDTQYF. CDR3 nucleotides: TGTGCCAGCAGCAAGCAGGGATACACAGATACGCAGTATTTT.

The genes are TRBV14 and TRBJ2-5, with D unresolved. The tail of the sequence fits TRBJ2-1 better, so the J call may be wrong. Germline loops: CDR1 SGHDN, CDR2 FVKESK. CDR3 length: 13 residues. The CDR3 loop reads CASSQVGWGEQFF. Written as DNA, the CDR3 is TGTGCCAGCAGCCAAGTAGGGTGGGGTGAGCAGTTCTTC.

This clonotype has just a few counts. V usage is TRBV14 and J usage is TRBJ2-7; D may match TRBD1 or TRBD2 (5 bases each). This CDR3 is 13 amino acids long. Germline values: CDR1 SGHDN, CDR2 FVKESK. V lost 0 bases and J 7 bases, leaving 10 bases between the germline ends. DNA for the CDR3: TGTGCCAGCAGCCAAGACCGGGGCTTGGAGCAGTACTTC. Protein: CASSQDRGLEQYF.

The table lists this clonotype with many counts. One junction end disagrees with the germline gene, perhaps due to a read error. This chain connects TRBV10-3 to TRBJ2-7; 10 bases match TRBD2. Germline lookup yields CDR1 ENHRY and CDR2 SYGVKD. The CDR3 has 15 amino acids. The CDR3 is CATRLSGGPSYEQYF. DNA of the CDR3: TGTGCCACCCGCCTTAGCGGGGGGCCCTCCTACGAGCAATACTTC.

A remark on this clonotype: This may be a read error, as it is one base from a much larger clone. The CDR3 carries no conserved terminal phenylalanine or tryptophan, so it likely arises from a read error. The chain joins TRBV7-9 to TRBJ1-1; tentative D call: TRBD1 (5 bases). Germline V gene sequence: CDR1 SEHNR, CDR2 FQNEAQ (reference sequence). The CDR3 spans 14 residues. V lost 3 bases and J lost 5, with 13 bases in between. CDR3 loop: CASSLGDRVTEAFS. The CDR3 nucleotides read TGTGCCAGCAGCTTGGGGGATCGTGTGACTGAAGCTTTCTCT.

As to this clonotype: A read error may be the cause here, since a much bigger clone is one base away. The chain links TRBV24-1 to TRBJ1-4; D is ambiguous. With 7 bases removed from V and 5 bases from J, the gap between germline ends came to 16 bases. The CDR3 is made up of 15 amino acids. Germline loops: CDR1 KGHDR, CDR2 SFDVKD. The CDR3 nucleotides read TGTGCCACCAGGGCTAAGACCCGCGGAAATGAAAAACTGTTTTTT. Residues: CATRAKTRGNEKLFF.

V and J are TRBV10-3 and TRBJ1-2; 7 bases match TRBD1. CDR3 size: 14 residues. CDR1 is ENHRY, CDR2 SYGVKD, per germline. The J segment lost 4 bases and the V segment lost 8 bases, leaving 10 bases of the junction unmatched. In DNA form, the CDR3 reads TGTGCCATCTTTGACAGGGTGCGTTCCTATGGCTACACCTTC. Translation gives CAIFDRVRSYGYTF.

This clonotype was recorded many times. The gene calls are TRBV29-1 and TRBJ2-2, with D unclear. Germline V gene sequence: CDR1 SQVTM, CDR2 ANQGSEA. This CDR3 region has 13 residues. The V gene lost 5 bases and the J gene lost 2 bases, with 9 bases spanning the gap. This CDR3 reads CSVSARNTGELFF. CDR3 sequence (DNA): TGCAGCGTTTCGGCAAGAAACACCGGGGAGCTGTTTTTT.

This clonotype was seen at least ten times. The CDR3 DNA reads as TGTGCCACCAGTGACAGATCTAAGGCGGAGACCCAGTACTTC. Residues: CATSDRSKAETQYF. The J gene is TRBJ2-5, the V gene TRBV24-1, with D uncertain. Germline V gives CDR1 KGHDR, CDR2 SFDVKD. V lost 4 bases, J lost 5 bases, and 13 bases lay in between. The length of the CDR3 is 14 residues.